Following are 5 T cell receptor beta chains from one sample sequenced in a study of T cell changes during pregnancy in multiple sclerosis. Repertoires were generated with immunoSEQ multiplex PCR, while TCRdb's copy carries only in-frame clones and drops some. Here the sample spans fewer than 85,000 clones, roughly nine tenths being singletons. Sequenced here: peripheral blood, sampled in the first trimester of pregnancy. These TCRs come from a female donor in good health, enrolled as a control in a pregnancy study.

V gene TRBV7-9 combines with J gene TRBJ2-7; D remains ambiguous. This CDR3 is 14 amino acids long. CDR1 SEHNR and CDR2 FQNEAQ come from the germline V gene (reference sequence). V was trimmed by 2 bases and J by 2 bases, leaving 10 bases between them. CDR3 nucleotides: TGTGCCAGCAGCTTAAGCTTGCGGCCCTACGAGCAGTACTTC. This sequence encodes CASSLSLRPYEQYF. Filled out from reference TRBV7-9 and TRBJ2-7, the complete variable domain reads DTGVSQNPRHKITKRGQNVTFRCDPISEHNRLYWYRQTLGQGPEFLTYFQNEAQLEKSRLLSDRFSAERPKGSFSTLEIQRTEQGDSAMYLCASSLSLRPYEQYFGPGTRLTVT.

The rearrangement uses TRBV7-7 and TRBJ2-5; 8 bases are a match to TRBD1. This CDR3 is 15 amino acids long. In germline, CDR1 is SSHAT, CDR2 FNYEAQ (reference sequence). With V trimmed by 1 base and J by 0 bases, 1 base remained unmatched. The CDR3 DNA follows: TGTGCCAGCAGCTTAGGGACAGGGTACCAAGAGACCCAGTACTTC. Its translation: CASSLGTGYQETQYF.

The CDR3 DNA is TGTGCCAGCAGCTTAGGGGGACTGGGGAACTACGAGCAGTACTTC. The encoded protein is CASSLGGLGNYEQYF. This chain uses TRBV7-8 with TRBJ2-7; D possibly corresponds to TRBD2 (6 bases). The CDR3 totals 15 residues. The V end lost 1 base, the J end lost 3 bases, and 13 bases lay between the germline ends. The germline V gene has CDR1 SGHVS and CDR2 FQNEAQ.

This chain connects TRBV10-3 to TRBJ2-7; D gene uncertain. Trimming shortened V by 4 bases and J by 3 bases, and 10 bases separated the two germline ends. This CDR3 contains 13 residues. CDR1 ENHRY and CDR2 SYGVKD come from the germline V gene. CDR3 sequence reads: CAISAERNYEQYF. DNA for the CDR3: TGTGCCATCAGTGCGGAGAGGAACTACGAGCAGTACTTC.

J is TRBJ2-7 and V is TRBV5-4; 8 bases agree with TRBD2. Germline V gene sequence: CDR1 SGHNT, CDR2 YYREEE (reference sequence). V lost 1 base to trimming and J lost 0 bases; unmatched junction nucleotides: 6. The CDR3 covers 16 residues. CDR3 in amino acids: CASSLSGGRSSYEQYF. The CDR3 nucleotides are TGTGCCAGCAGCTTGAGTGGCGGGAGGAGCTCCTACGAGCAGTACTTC.